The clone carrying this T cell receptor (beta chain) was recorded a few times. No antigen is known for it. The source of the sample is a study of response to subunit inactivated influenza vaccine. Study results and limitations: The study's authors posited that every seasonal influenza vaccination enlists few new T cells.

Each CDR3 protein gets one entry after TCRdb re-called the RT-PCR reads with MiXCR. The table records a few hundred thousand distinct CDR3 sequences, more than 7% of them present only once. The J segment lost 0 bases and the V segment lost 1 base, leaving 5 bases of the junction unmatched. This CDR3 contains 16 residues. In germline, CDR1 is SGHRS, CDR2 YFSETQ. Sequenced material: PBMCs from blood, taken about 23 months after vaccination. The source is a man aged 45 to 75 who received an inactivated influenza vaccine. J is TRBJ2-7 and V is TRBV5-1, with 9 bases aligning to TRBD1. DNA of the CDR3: TGCGCCAGCAGCTTGATGGGACAGGGAAGCTCCTACGAGCAGTACTTC. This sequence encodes CASSLMGQGSSYEQYF.